Listed here are 5 T cell receptor beta chains from one sample, sequenced in a study of cytomegalovirus exposure and HLA in healthy donors (dated by TCRdb to about 2017). Library method: the immunoSEQ multiplex PCR assay. The multiplex PCR relied on a mix of 60 forward primers for TCR Vbeta segments and 13 reverse primers for TCR Jbeta segments. This is the immuneACCESS table as TCRdb keeps it, with only in-frame sequences that have V and J called. A part of the clones is gone; compared with another copy, unresolved V genes explain less than half, and the rest is unexplained. The sample yields 50,000 to 65,000 clones; about 77% were counted once. The ten largest clones take up approximately 5% of the sample. The specimen sequenced was PBMCs. All receptors derive from a woman in her thirties in good health and CMV-seronegative.

The chain has TRBV4-1 and TRBJ2-5; 8 bases fit TRBD2. The CDR3 sequence is 16 residues long. The germline V gene has CDR1 MGHRA and CDR2 YSYEKL. The ends lost 1 base at V and 4 bases at J; junction bases unmatched: 8. Here the CDR3 reads CASSQGTGGLLETQYF. The CDR3 region has the DNA TGCGCCAGCAGCCAAGGTACGGGAGGGCTTCTAGAGACCCAGTACTTC.

The rearrangement links TRBV7-2 to TRBJ2-3; D is uncertain. This CDR3 is built from 12 residues. The germline V gene has CDR1 SGHTA and CDR2 FQGNSA. V lost 0 bases, J lost 4 bases, and 2 bases lay in between. The CDR3 loop is CASSLAADTQYF. CDR3 nucleotide sequence: TGTGCCAGCAGCTTAGCCGCAGATACGCAGTATTTT.

The sample holds a few counts of this clone. The rearrangement joins TRBV29-1 to TRBJ1-1; D might be TRBD1 (6 bases). V gave up 8 bases and J gave up 6 bases, with 13 bases separating them. The CDR3 consists of 11 residues. Per the germline V gene, CDR1 is SQVTM and CDR2 is ANQGSEA. The CDR3 DNA follows: TGCAGCATTTTACAGGGACCTGAAGCTTTCTTT. As protein: CSILQGPEAFF.

This chain connects TRBV28 to TRBJ1-5, with D possibly TRBD1 on 6 matching bases. The germline CDR1 and CDR2 sequences are MDHEN and SYDVKM. This CDR3 region has 15 residues. The V end lost 6 bases, the J end lost 4 bases, and 16 bases lay between the germline ends. CDR3 amino acids: CASRQQGSFNQPQHF. The CDR3 coding sequence is TGTGCCAGCAGGCAACAGGGTTCTTTTAATCAGCCCCAGCATTTT.

The chain uses TRBV29-1 and TRBJ2-7; 9 bases align to TRBD1. The CDR3 is made up of 14 amino acids. V gave up 5 bases and J gave up 6 bases; unmatched junction bases: 11. Germline V gives CDR1 SQVTM, CDR2 ANQGSEA. CDR3 nucleotides: TGCAGCGTTAATGAACAGGGGGCGCAGGGCGAGCAGTACTTC. This gives the protein CSVNEQGAQGEQYF.